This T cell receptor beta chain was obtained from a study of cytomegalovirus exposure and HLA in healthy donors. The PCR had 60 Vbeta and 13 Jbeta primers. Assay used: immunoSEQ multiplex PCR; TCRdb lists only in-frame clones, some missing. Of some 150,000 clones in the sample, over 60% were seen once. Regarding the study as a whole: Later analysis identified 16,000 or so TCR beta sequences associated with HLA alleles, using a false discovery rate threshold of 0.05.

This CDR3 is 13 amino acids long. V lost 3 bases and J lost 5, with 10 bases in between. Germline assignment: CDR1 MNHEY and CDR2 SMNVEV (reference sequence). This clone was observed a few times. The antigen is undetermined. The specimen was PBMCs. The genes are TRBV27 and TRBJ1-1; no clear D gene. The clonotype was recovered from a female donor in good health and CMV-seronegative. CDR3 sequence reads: CASSFLGSTEAFF. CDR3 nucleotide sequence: TGTGCCAGCAGTTTCCTTGGGAGTACTGAAGCTTTCTTT.